Each of the 14 T cell receptor beta chains below was sequenced from the same sample in a study of T cells in Graves' hyperthyroidism and ophthalmopathy. TCR beta CDR3 regions were amplified from RNA transcripts. Carried out on the TCR CDR3, a first-round RT-PCR used the HTBI primer set. TCRdb processed the multiplex PCR reads anew with MiXCR; each CDR3 protein has one entry. The sample consists of around 700,000 distinct CDR3 sequences, around a sixth of them appearing once. Sequences were obtained from blood. These receptors all come from a woman between 50 and 59 years old with Graves' hyperthyroidism that later progressed to Graves' ophthalmopathy.

The V gene is TRBV18, the J gene TRBJ1-6; D ambiguous. This CDR3 spans 12 amino acids. V was shortened by 4 bases and J by 8 bases, with 6 bases between the two germline ends. The germline V gene encodes CDR1 KGHSH and CDR2 LQKENI. The CDR3 DNA follows: TGTGCCAGCTCACTCCCGGATTCACCCCTCCACTTT. Amino acid sequence: CASSLPDSPLHF. Full variable domain (remainder filled in from reference TRBV18 and TRBJ1-6): NAGVMQNPRHLVRRRGQEARLRCSPMKGHSHVYWYRQLPEEGLKFMVYLQKENIIDESGMPKERFSAEFPKEGPSILRIQQVVRGDSAAYFCASSLPDSPLHFGNGTRLTVT.

This clonotype has at least ten counts. The V and J genes are TRBV11-2 and TRBJ2-3; 9 nucleotides match TRBD2. Germline V gives CDR1 SGHAT, CDR2 FQNNGV. With 2 bases clipped from V and 2 bases from J, the junction kept 11 bases outside the gene matches. This CDR3 has 18 residues. The CDR3 nucleotides are TGTGCCAGCAGCTTACGCTCCCTAGCGGGGACGACCACAGATACGCAGTATTTT. It yields the protein CASSLRSLAGTTTDTQYF.

This clonotype was counted a few times. V and J are TRBV20-1 and TRBJ2-4, with a tentative D call TRBD1 (6 bases). CDR1 and CDR2 from the germline V gene are DFQATT and SNEGSKA (reference sequence). The V gene lost 2 bases and the J gene lost 1 base, with 12 bases spanning the gap. There are 15 residues in the CDR3. DNA for the CDR3: TGCAGTGCTAGACCAAGGGACAACGCCAAAAACATTCAGTACTTC. Translating it yields CSARPRDNAKNIQYF.

This clonotype was seen repeatedly, ten times or more. The V gene is TRBV2, the J gene TRBJ1-2; a weak D match, TRBD1 (5 bases). The ends were cut back, 7 bases at V and 3 bases at J, with 12 bases in the middle. Germline V gene lookup returns CDR1 SNHLY and CDR2 FYNNEI. The CDR3 is 13 residues long. The CDR3 DNA sequence: TGTGCCAGCATCAAGGGGACGGACTATGGCTACACCTTC. It codes for CASIKGTDYGYTF.

This clonotype was picked up many times. V is TRBV5-1 and J is TRBJ1-1; D is perhaps TRBD1 (6 bases). V was shortened by 0 bases and J by 3 bases, with 12 bases between the two germline ends. The CDR3 has 15 residues. The germline CDR1 and CDR2 sequences are SGHRS and YFSETQ. The CDR3 DNA follows: TGCGCCAGCAGCTTGGATGCAGGGGAGGACACTGAAGCTTTCTTT. Translated: CASSLDAGEDTEAFF.

The chain has TRBV5-1 and TRBJ2-2; TRBD2 agrees at 14 bases. V lost 4 bases to trimming and J lost 0 bases; unmatched junction nucleotides: 5. The CDR3 extends over 18 amino acids. Germline V CDR1 and CDR2: SGHRS, YFSETQ. CDR3 in DNA: TGCGCCAGCAGCGCCGGACTAGCGGGGGGTGCGAACACCGGGGAGCTGTTTTTT. Translation gives CASSAGLAGGANTGELFF.

This clonotype was recorded many times. The genes are TRBV20-1 and TRBJ2-7; D remains ambiguous. The CDR3 sequence is 13 residues long. Trimming pared 4 bases from V and 2 bases from J, leaving 12 bases between. Per germline, CDR1 DFQATT and CDR2 SNEGSKA (reference sequence). CDR3 protein: CSAISGPTYEQYF. CDR3 nucleotides: TGCAGTGCTATTTCAGGTCCAACCTACGAGCAGTACTTC.

This clonotype was counted many times. The V call is TRBV6-1, the J call TRBJ1-2; D is unresolved. The germline V and J ends were trimmed by 1 base and 2 bases, with 11 bases remaining between them. This CDR3 region has 15 residues. Germline V gene sequence: CDR1 MNHNS, CDR2 SASEGT. The CDR3 nucleotides read TGTGCCAGCAGTGAAGGGGGAAACGGGAACTATGGCTACACCTTC. Translating gives CASSEGGNGNYGYTF.

This clonotype occurred once. The chain links TRBV27 to TRBJ1-4; tentative D call: TRBD1 (5 bases). Trimming left V 8 bases short and J 3 bases short, with 16 bases between. The CDR3 is 15 amino acids. Germline-derived CDR1 and CDR2 are MNHEY and SMNVEV (reference sequence). The CDR3 nucleotides are TGTGCCAGCGGAACGCTAGGGGCAGCTAATGAAAAACTGTTTTTT. This encodes CASGTLGAANEKLFF.

In this sample, this clonotype turned up many times. The V call is TRBV27, the J call TRBJ1-1; perhaps TRBD1 as D (5 bases). The ends were cut back, 2 bases at V and 0 bases at J, with 13 bases in the middle. The length of the CDR3 is 16 residues. Germline-derived CDR1 and CDR2 are MNHEY and SMNVEV (reference sequence). The CDR3 loop reads CASSLRGGVVNTEAFF. The CDR3 coding sequence is TGTGCCAGCAGTTTAAGGGGTGGAGTGGTGAACACTGAAGCTTTCTTT.

This clonotype was counted at least ten times. The gene calls are TRBV11-2 and TRBJ2-5, with D maybe TRBD2 (5 bases). CDR1 is SGHAT, CDR2 FQNNGV, per germline. The CDR3 runs to 13 residues. Trimming pared 0 bases from V and 5 bases from J, leaving 7 bases between. CDR3 DNA: TGTGCCAGCAGCTTAGAGGACTGGGAGACCCAGTACTTC. Translating it yields CASSLEDWETQYF.

This clonotype appeared a few times. This chain links TRBV12-3 or TRBV12-4 with TRBJ2-2; D remains ambiguous. Trimming pared 3 bases from V and 0 bases from J, leaving 8 bases between. The CDR3 sequence is 15 residues long. In DNA form, the CDR3 reads TGTGCCAGCAGTTTCCGGTCCGCGAACACCGGGGAGCTGTTTTTT. Its protein product is CASSFRSANTGELFF.

This clonotype was counted once. A much larger clone is a single base away; this may be a read error. The CDR3 DNA follows: TGTGCCAGCAGCTTCCAGGGTGGTCTCACCGGGGAGCTGTTTTTT. Protein: CASSFQGGLTGELFF. J is TRBJ2-2 and V is TRBV7-3; D is possibly TRBD1 (5 bases). V was pared by 3 bases and J by 4 bases, with 12 bases between. There are 15 residues in the CDR3. Germline CDR1 SGHTA, CDR2 FQGTGA.

In this sample, this clonotype turned up a few times. J is TRBJ2-1 and V is TRBV10-1; 10 positions agree with TRBD2. This CDR3 spans 20 amino acids. Germline V gene data show CDR1 as WNHNN and CDR2 as SYGVQD (reference sequence). V lost 0 bases and J lost 7; bases outside the gene matches: 18. Here the CDR3 reads CASSESLGLTGAGGLNEQFF. The CDR3 DNA sequence: TGCGCCAGCAGTGAGTCGCTCGGACTTACGGGAGCGGGGGGGCTTAATGAGCAGTTCTTC.